This T cell receptor (beta chain) was found in a study of vaccination effects on CD4 cells after COVID-19. Study-level information: Everyone in the study got two shots of either the BNT162b2 or mRNA-1273 vaccine.

The ViraFEST assay expanded antigen-specific CD4+ T cells with viral peptide pools before sequencing. Culture proceeded for nine to eleven days, and CD4+ T cells were then isolated. Negative nucleocapsid antibody tests before and after vaccination confirmed no previous SARS-CoV-2 infection. Around 2.2 million PBMC per well received 10 IU/ml IL-2 and 8 to 10 ug/ml peptides in culture. Half of the medium was exchanged for IL-2 medium on both days 3 and 7. The CDR3 contains 17 residues. V was clipped by 4 bases and J by 7 bases; unmatched bases: 13. Germline assignment: CDR1 LNHDA and CDR2 SQIVND (reference sequence). Assay used: immunoSEQ multiplex PCR; TCRdb lists only in-frame clones, some missing. The sample shows 40,000 to 45,000 clones, more than 65% of them seen only once. Turning to this clone: The antigen remains undetermined.

The receptor's source is a human donor who received a COVID-19 vaccine. The V call is TRBV19, the J call TRBJ2-2, with 9 bases aligning to TRBD1. Sample: CD4+ T cells from PBMCs cultured with HCoV-NL63 spike peptides, taken before COVID-19 vaccination. CDR3: CASSTSPGQGRDGELFF. The CDR3 DNA is TGTGCCAGTAGTACGTCTCCGGGACAGGGACGTGACGGGGAGCTGTTTTTT.